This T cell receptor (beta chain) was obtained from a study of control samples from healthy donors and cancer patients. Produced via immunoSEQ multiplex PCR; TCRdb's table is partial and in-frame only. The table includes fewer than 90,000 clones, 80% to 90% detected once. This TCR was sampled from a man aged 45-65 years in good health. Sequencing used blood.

The CDR3 spells CATSSPDGYTF. In DNA form, the CDR3 reads TGTGCCACCTCCTCCCCGGATGGCTACACCTTC. The J gene is TRBJ1-2, the V gene TRBV24-1; D is unclear. CDR1 and CDR2 from the germline V gene are KGHDR and SFDVKD. The CDR3 is 11 amino acids. V lost 9 bases, J lost 6 bases, and 10 bases lay in between.